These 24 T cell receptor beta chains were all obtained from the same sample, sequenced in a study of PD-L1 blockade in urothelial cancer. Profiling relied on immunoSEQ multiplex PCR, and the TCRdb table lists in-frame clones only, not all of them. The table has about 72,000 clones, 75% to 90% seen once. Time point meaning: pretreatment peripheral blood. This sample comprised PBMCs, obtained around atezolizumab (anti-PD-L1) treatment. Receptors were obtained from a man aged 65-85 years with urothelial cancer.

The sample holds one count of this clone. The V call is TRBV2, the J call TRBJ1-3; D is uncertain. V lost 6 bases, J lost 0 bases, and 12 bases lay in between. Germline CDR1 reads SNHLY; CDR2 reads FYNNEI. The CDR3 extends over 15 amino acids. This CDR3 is CASSDDADSGNTIYF. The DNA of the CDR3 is TGTGCCAGCAGCGATGATGCGGACTCTGGAAACACCATATATTTT.

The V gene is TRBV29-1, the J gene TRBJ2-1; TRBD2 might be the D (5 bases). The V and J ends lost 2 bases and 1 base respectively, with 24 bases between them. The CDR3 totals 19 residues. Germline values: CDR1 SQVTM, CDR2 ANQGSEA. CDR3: CSVEKYQWQATGSYNEQFF. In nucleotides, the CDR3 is TGCAGCGTTGAAAAGTATCAATGGCAGGCAACGGGGTCCTACAATGAGCAGTTCTTC.

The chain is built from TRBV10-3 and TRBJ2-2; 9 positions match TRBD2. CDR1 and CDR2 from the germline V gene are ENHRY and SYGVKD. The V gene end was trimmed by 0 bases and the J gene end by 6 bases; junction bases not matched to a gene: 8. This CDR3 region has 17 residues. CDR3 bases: TGTGCCATCAGTGAGTCCGTTCTAGCGGGGCCGTCCGGGGAGCTGTTTTTT. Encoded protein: CAISESVLAGPSGELFF.

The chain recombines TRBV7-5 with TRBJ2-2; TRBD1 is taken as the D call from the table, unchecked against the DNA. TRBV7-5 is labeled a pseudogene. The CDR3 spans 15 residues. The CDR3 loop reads CVRSFWTGDTGELFF. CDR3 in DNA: TGTGTCAGAAGCTTTTGGACAGGGGATACCGGGGAGCTGTTTTTT.

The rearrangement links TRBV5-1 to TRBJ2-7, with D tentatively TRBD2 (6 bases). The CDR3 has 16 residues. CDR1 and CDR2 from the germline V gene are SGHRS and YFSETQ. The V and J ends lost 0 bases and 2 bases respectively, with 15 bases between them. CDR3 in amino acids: CASSLERAGRTYEQYF. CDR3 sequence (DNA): TGCGCCAGCAGCTTGGAGCGGGCAGGACGCACCTACGAGCAGTACTTC.

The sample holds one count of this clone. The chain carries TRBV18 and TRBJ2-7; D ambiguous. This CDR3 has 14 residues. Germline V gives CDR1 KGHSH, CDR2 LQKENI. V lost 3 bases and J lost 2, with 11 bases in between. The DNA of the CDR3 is TGTGCCAGCTCACCCCCGAACAGCCCCTACGAGCAGTACTTC. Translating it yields CASSPPNSPYEQYF.

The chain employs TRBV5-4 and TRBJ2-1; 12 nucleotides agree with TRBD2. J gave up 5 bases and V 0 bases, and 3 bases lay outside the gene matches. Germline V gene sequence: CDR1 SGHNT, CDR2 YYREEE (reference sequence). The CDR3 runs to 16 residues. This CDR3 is CASSLVTSGSHNEQFF. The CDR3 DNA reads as TGTGCCAGCAGCTTGGTGACTAGCGGGAGCCACAATGAGCAGTTCTTC.

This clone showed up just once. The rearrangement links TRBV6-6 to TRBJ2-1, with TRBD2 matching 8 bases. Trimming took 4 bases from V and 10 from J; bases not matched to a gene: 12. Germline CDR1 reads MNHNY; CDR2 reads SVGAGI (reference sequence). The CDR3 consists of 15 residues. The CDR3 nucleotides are TGTGCCAGCAGTTCGTCCGGGACTAGGGTGAAGGAGCAGTTCTTC. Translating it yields CASSSSGTRVKEQFF.

CDR3: CASSLKLGLAGGELFF. As DNA, the CDR3 is TGTGCCAGCAGCTTAAAGTTGGGACTAGCAGGCGGGGAGCTGTTTTTT. This rearrangement joins TRBV7-6 to TRBJ2-2; 9 nucleotides align to TRBD2. The CDR3 runs 16 residues. Trimming removed 2 bases from V and 7 bases from J; junction bases left unmatched: 8. Germline CDR1 reads SGHVS; CDR2 reads FNYEAQ.

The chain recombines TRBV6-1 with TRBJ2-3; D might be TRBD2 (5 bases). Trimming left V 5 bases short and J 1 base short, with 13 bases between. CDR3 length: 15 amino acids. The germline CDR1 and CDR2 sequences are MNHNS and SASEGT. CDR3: CASSLRDPGTDTQYF. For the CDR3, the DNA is TGTGCCAGCAGTTTGAGGGATCCGGGCACAGATACGCAGTATTTT.

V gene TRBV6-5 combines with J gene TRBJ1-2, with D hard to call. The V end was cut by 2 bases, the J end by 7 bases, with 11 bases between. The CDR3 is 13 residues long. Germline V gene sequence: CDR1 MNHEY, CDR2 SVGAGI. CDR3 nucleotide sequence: TGTGCCAGCAGTTACGGTCAGGCCGGTGGCTACACCTTC. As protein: CASSYGQAGGYTF.

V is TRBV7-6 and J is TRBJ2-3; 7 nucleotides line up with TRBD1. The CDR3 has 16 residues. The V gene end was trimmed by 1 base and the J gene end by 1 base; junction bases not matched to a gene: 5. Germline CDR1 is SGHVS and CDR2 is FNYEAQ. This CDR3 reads CASSLGGQSGTDTQYF. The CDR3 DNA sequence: TGTGCCAGCAGCTTAGGGGGACAGTCCGGCACAGATACGCAGTATTTT.

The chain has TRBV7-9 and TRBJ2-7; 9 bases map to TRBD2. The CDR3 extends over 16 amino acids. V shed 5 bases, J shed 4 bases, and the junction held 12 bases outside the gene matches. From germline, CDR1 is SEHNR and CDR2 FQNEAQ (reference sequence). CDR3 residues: CASSPLGVAGDYEQYF. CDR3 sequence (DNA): TGTGCCAGCAGCCCCCTGGGGGTAGCGGGAGATTACGAGCAGTACTTC.

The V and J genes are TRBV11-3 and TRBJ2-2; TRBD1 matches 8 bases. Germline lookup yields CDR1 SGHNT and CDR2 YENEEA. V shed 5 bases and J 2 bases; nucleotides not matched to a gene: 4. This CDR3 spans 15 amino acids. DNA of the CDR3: TGTGCCAGCAGCCCAGCAGGGGGCAACACCGGGGAGCTGTTTTTT. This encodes CASSPAGGNTGELFF.

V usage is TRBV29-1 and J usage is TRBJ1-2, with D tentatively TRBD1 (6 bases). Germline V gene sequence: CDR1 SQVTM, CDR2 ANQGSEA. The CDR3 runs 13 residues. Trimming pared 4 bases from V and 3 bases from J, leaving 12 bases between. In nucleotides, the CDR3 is TGCAGCGTTGGTCAGGGGCGTTACTATGGCTACACCTTC. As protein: CSVGQGRYYGYTF. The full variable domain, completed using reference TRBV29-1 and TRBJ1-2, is SAVISQKPSRDICQRGTSLTIQCQVDSQVTMMFWYRQQPGQSLTLIATANQGSEATYESGFVIDKFPISRPNLTFSTLTVSNMSPEDSSIYLCSVGQGRYYGYTFGSGTRLTVV.

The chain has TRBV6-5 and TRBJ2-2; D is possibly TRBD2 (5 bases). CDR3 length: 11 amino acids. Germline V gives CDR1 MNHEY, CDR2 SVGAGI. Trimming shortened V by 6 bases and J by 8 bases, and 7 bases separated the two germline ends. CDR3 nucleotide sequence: TGTGCCAGCAGGGGCGGGGGGGAGCTGTTTTTT. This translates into CASRGGGELFF.

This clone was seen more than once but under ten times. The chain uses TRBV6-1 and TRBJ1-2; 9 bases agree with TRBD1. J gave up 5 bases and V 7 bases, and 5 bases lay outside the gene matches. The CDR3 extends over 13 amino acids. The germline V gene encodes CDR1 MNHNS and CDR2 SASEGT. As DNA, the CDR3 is TGTGCCAGCATGGGACAGGGATTGTATGGCTACACCTTC. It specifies CASMGQGLYGYTF.

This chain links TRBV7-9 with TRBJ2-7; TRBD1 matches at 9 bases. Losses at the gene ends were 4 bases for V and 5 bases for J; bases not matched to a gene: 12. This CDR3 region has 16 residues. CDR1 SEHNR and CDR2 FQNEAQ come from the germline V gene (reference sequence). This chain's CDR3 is CASSSRPGQGFNEQYF. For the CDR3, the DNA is TGTGCCAGCAGCTCTCGACCGGGACAGGGATTTAACGAGCAGTACTTC.

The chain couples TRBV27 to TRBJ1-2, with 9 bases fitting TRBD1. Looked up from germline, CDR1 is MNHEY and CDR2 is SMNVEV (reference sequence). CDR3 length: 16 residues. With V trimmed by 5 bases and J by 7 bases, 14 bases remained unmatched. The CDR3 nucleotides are TGTGCCAGCAGTCCTACCCCGGGACAGGGACTGGCTGGCTACACCTTC. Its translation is CASSPTPGQGLAGYTF.

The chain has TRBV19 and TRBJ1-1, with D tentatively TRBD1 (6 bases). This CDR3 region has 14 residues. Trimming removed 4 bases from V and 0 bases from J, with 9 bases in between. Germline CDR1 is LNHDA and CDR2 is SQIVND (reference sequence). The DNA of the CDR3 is TGTGCCAGTAGTAAAGGACAGTTGAACACTGAAGCTTTCTTT. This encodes CASSKGQLNTEAFF.

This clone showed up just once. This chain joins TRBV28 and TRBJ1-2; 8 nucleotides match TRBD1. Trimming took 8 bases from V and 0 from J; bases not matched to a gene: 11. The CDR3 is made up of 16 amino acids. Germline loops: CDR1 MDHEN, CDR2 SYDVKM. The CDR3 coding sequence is TGTGCCAGCGGGTCCACGACAGGGGTGGCTAACTATGGCTACACCTTC. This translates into CASGSTTGVANYGYTF.

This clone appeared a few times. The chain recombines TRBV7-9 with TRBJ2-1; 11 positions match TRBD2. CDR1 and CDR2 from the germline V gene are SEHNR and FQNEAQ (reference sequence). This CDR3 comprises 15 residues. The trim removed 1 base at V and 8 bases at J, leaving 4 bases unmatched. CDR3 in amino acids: CASSLVAGGPHEQFF. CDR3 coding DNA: TGTGCCAGCAGCTTAGTAGCGGGAGGGCCACATGAGCAGTTCTTC.

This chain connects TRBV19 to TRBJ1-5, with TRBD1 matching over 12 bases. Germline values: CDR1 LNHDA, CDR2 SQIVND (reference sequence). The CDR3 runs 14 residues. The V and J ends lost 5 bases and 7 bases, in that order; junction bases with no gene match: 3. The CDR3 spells CASSLGTGGQPQHF. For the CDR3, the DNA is TGTGCCAGTAGTCTGGGGACAGGGGGCCAGCCCCAGCATTTT.

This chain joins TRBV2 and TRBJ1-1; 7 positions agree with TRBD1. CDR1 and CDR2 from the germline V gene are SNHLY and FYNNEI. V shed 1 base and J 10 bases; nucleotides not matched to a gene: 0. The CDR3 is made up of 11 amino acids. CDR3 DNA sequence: TGTGCCAGCAGTGAAGGACAGGGAGCTTTCTTT. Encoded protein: CASSEGQGAFF.